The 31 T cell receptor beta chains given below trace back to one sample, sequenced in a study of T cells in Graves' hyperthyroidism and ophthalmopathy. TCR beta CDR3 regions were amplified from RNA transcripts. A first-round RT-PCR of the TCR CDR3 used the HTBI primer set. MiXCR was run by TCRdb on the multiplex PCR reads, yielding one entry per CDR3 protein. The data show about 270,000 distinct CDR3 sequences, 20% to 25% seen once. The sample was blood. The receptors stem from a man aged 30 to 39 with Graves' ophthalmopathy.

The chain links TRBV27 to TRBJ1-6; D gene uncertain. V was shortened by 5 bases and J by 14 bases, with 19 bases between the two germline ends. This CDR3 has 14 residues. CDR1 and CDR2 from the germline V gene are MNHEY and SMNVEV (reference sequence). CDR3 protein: CASSPDLRHSALHF. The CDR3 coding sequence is TGTGCCAGCAGTCCAGACCTGAGACATTCTGCCCTCCACTTT.

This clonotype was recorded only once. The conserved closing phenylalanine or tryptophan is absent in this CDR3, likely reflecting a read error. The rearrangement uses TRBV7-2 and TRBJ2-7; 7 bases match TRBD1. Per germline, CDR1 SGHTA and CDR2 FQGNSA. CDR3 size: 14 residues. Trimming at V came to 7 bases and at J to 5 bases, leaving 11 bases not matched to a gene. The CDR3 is CASTLQGNSNEQYS. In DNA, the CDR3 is TGTGCCAGCACCCTACAGGGGAATAGCAACGAGCAGTACTCC.

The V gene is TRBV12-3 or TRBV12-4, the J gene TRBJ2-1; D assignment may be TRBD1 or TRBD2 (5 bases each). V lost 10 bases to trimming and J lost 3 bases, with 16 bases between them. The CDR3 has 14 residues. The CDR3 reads CANTLVGVYNEQFF. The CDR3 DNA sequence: TGTGCCAACACCCTCGTGGGGGTCTACAATGAGCAGTTCTTC.

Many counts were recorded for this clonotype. The CDR3 bases are TGTGCCAGCAGCTTATGGACTAGCGGGAGCAATGAGCAGTTCTTC. It yields the protein CASSLWTSGSNEQFF. V gene TRBV3-1 combines with J gene TRBJ2-1, with TRBD2 identical over 13 bases. Germline V gives CDR1 LGHDT, CDR2 YNNKEL (reference sequence). V gave up 5 bases and J gave up 6 bases; unmatched junction bases: 4. This CDR3 has 15 amino acids.

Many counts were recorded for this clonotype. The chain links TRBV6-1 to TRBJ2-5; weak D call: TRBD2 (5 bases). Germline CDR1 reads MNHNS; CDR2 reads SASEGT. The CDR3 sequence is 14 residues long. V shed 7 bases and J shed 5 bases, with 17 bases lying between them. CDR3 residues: CASNRPGSRETQYF. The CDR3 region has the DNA TGTGCCAGCAATCGTCCGGGAAGTAGGGAGACCCAGTACTTC.

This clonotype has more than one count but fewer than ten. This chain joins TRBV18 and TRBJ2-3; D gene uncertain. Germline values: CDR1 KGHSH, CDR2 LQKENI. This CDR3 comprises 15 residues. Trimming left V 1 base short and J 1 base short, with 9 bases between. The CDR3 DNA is TGTGCCAGCTCACCACAAATTTCGGGCACAGATACGCAGTATTTT. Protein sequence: CASSPQISGTDTQYF.

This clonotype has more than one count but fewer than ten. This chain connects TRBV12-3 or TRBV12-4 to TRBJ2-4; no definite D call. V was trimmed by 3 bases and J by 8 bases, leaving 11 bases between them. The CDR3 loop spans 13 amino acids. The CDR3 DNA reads TGTGCCAGCAGTTTCTCCGGTAGAGACATTCAGTACTTC. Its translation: CASSFSGRDIQYF.

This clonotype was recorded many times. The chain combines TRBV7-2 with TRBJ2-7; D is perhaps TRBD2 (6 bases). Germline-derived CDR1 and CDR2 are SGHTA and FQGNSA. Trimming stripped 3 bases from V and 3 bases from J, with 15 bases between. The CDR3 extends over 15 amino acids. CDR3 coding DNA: TGTGCCAGCAGCTTGGTGGCGGGGCTCCTCTACGAGCAGTACTTC. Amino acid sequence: CASSLVAGLLYEQYF.

The CDR3, as DNA: TGTGCCAGCAGTGCCTCGGACAGTAGTGACTGTGGCTACACCTTC. Amino acid sequence: CASSASDSSDCGYTF. The rearrangement uses TRBV6-1 and TRBJ1-2; perhaps TRBD1 as D (6 bases). The germline V gene has CDR1 MNHNS and CDR2 SASEGT. This CDR3 contains 15 residues. V was shortened by 4 bases and J by 7 bases, with 19 bases between the two germline ends.

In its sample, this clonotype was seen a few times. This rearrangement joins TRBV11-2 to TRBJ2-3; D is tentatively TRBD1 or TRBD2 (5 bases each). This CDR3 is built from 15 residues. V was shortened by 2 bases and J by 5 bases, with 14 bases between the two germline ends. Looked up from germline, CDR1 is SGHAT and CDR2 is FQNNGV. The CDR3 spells CASSLRPGRGDTQYF. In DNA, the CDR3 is TGTGCCAGCAGCTTACGCCCGGGACGAGGAGATACGCAGTATTTT. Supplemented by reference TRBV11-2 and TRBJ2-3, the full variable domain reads EAGVAQSPRYKIIEKRQSVAFWCNPISGHATLYWYQQILGQGPKLLIQFQNNGVVDDSQLPKDRFSAERLKGVDSTLKIQPAKLEDSAVYLCASSLRPGRGDTQYFGPGTRLTVL.

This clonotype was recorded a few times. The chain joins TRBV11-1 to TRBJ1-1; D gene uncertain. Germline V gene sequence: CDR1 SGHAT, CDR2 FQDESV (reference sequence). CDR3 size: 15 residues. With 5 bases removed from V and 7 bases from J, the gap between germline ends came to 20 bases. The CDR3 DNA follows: TGTGCCAGCAGCCCTAATTACGGAGTCTTGATTGAAGCTTTCTTT. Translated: CASSPNYGVLIEAFF.

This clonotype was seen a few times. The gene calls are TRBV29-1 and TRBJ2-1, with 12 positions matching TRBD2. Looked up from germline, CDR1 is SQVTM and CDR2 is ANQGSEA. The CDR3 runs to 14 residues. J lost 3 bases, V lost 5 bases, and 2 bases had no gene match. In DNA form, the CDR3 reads TGCAGCGTTCCGACTAGCGGGAGCTACAATGAGCAGTTCTTC. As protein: CSVPTSGSYNEQFF.

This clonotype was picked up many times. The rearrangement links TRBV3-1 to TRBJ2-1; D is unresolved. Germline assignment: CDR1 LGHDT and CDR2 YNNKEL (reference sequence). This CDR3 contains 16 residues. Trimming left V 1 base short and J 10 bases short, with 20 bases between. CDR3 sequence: CASSQAPWAGREEQFF. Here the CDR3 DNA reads TGTGCCAGCAGCCAAGCTCCTTGGGCAGGACGAGAGGAGCAGTTCTTC.

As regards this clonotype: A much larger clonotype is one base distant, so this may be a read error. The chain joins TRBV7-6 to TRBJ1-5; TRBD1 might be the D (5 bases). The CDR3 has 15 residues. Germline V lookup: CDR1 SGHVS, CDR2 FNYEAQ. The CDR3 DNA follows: TGTGCTAGCAGCCCCTGGGGGGGAGGAAATCAGCCCCAGCATTTT. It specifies CASSPWGGGNQPQHF.

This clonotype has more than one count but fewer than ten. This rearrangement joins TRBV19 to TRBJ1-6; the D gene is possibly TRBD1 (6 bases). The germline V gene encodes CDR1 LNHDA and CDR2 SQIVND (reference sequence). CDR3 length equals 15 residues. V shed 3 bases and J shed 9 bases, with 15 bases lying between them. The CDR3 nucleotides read TGTGCCAGTAGTATCGGGCGGACAGAGGGTTCACCCCTCCACTTT. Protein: CASSIGRTEGSPLHF.

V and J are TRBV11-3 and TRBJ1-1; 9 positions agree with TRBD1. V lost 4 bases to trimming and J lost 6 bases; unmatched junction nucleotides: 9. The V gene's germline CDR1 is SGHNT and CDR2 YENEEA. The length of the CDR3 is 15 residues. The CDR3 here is CASSWLGQGRAEAFF. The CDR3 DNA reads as TGTGCCAGCAGCTGGCTAGGACAGGGGCGGGCTGAAGCTTTCTTT.

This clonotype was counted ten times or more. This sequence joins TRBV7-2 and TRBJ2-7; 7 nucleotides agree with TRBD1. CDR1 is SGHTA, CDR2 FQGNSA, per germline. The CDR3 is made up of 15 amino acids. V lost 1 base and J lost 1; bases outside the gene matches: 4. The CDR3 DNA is TGTGCCAGCAGCTTAGGACCGGGACAGTCCTACGAGCAGTACTTC. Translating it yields CASSLGPGQSYEQYF.

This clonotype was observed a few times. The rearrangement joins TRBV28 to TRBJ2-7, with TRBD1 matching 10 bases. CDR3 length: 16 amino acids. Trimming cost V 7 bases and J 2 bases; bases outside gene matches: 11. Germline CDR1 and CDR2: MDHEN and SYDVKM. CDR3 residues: CASTFSTGGVTYEQYF. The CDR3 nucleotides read TGTGCCAGCACCTTTTCGACAGGGGGCGTCACCTACGAGCAGTACTTC.

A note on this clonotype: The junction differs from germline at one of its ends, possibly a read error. CDR3 amino acids: CAGSQGLAGVTGELFF. In DNA form, the CDR3 reads TGTGCCGGCAGCCAGGGACTAGCGGGGGTCACCGGGGAGCTGTTTTTT. This sequence joins TRBV3-1 and TRBJ2-2; the match to TRBD2 covers 14 bases. Germline V gene data show CDR1 as LGHDT and CDR2 as YNNKEL (reference sequence). The CDR3 totals 16 residues. The full variable domain, its missing parts supplied by reference TRBV3-1 and TRBJ2-2, is DTAVSQTPKYLVTQMGNDKSIKCEQNLGHDTMYWYKQDSKKFLKIMFSYNNKELIINETVPNRFSPKSPDKAHLNLHINSLELGDSAVYFCAGSQGLAGVTGELFFGEGSRLTVL.

The CDR3 bases are TGTGCCATCAGTAATCAGGGGATGGGAACTGAAGCTTTCTTT. Residues: CAISNQGMGTEAFF. The chain couples TRBV10-3 to TRBJ1-1, with D maybe TRBD1 (6 bases). The CDR3 covers 14 residues. CDR1 and CDR2 from the germline V gene are ENHRY and SYGVKD. Trimming took 5 bases from V and 5 from J, leaving 15 bases between them.

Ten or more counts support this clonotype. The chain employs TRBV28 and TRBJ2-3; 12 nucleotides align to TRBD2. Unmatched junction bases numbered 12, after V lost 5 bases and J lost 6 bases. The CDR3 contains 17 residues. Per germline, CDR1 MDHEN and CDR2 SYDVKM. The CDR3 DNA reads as TGTGCCAGCAGTCATCCTAGCGGGAGGGCCTCTCCCGATACGCAGTATTTT. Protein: CASSHPSGRASPDTQYF.

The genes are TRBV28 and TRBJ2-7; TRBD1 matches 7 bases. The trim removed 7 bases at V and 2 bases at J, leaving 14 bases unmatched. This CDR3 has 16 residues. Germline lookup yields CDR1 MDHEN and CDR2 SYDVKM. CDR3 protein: CASTKTGTAATYEQYF. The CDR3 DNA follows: TGTGCCAGCACTAAGACCGGGACAGCGGCTACCTACGAGCAGTACTTC.

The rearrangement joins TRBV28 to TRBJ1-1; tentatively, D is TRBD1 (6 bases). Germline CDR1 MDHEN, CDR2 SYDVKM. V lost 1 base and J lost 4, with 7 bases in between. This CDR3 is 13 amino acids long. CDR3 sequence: CASSLLGGTEAFF. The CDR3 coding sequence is TGTGCCAGCAGTTTATTAGGGGGCACTGAAGCTTTCTTT.

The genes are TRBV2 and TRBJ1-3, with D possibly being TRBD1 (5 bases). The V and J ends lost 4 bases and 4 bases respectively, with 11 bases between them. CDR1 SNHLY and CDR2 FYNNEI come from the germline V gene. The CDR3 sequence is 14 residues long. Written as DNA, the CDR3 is TGTGCCAGCAGTGTGGCAGGGAACGGAAACACCATATATTTT. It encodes CASSVAGNGNTIYF.

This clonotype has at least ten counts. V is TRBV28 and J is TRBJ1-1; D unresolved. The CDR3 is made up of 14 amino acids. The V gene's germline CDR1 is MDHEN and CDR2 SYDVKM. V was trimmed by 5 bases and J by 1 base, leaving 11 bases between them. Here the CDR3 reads CASSHMTRNTEAFF. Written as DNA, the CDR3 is TGTGCCAGCAGTCATATGACACGGAACACTGAAGCTTTCTTT.

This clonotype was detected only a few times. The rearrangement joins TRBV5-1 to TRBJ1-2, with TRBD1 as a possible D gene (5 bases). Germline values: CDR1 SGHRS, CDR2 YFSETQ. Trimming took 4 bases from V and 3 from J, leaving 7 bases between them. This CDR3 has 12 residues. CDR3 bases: TGCGCCAGCAGCGGGGCCGACTATGGCTACACCTTC. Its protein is CASSGADYGYTF.

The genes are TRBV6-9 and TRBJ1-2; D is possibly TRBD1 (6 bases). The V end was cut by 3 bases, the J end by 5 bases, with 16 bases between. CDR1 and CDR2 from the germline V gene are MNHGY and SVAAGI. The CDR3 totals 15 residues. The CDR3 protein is CASSYLGRDTYGYTF. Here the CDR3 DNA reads TGTGCCAGCAGTTACTTGGGCAGGGACACTTATGGCTACACCTTC.

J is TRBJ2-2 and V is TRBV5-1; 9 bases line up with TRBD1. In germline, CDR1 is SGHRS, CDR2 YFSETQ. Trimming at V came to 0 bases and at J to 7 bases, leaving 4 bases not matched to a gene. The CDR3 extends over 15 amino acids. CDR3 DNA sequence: TGCGCCAGCAGCTTGGCACAGGGGGCCGGCGGGGAGCTGTTTTTT. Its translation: CASSLAQGAGGELFF. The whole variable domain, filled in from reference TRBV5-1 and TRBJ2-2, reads KAGVTQTPRYLIKTRGQQVTLSCSPISGHRSVSWYQQTPGQGLQFLFEYFSETQRNKGNFPGRFSGRQFSNSRSEMNVSTLELGDSALYLCASSLAQGAGGELFFGEGSRLTVL.

The CDR3 protein is CASSPSFGQGSYEQYF. DNA for the CDR3: TGTGCCAGCAGTCCCTCCTTCGGACAGGGGTCCTACGAGCAGTACTTC. The gene calls are TRBV28 and TRBJ2-7; 9 bases line up with TRBD1. After removal of 5 bases from V and 1 base from J, the junction contained 9 bases not matched to a gene. This CDR3 comprises 16 residues. Germline V gene sequence: CDR1 MDHEN, CDR2 SYDVKM. The variable domain in full, with the rest retrieved from reference TRBV28 and TRBJ2-7, is DVKVTQSSRYLVKRTGEKVFLECVQDMDHENMFWYRQDPGLGLRLIYFSYDVKMKEKGDIPEGYSVSREKKERFSLILESASTNQTSMYLCASSPSFGQGSYEQYFGPGTRLTVT.

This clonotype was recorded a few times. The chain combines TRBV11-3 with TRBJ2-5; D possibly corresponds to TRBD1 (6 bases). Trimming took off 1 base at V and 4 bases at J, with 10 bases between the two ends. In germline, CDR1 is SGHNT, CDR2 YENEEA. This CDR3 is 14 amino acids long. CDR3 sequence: CASSLVAGVETQYF. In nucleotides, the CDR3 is TGTGCCAGCAGCTTAGTTGCAGGGGTAGAGACCCAGTACTTC.

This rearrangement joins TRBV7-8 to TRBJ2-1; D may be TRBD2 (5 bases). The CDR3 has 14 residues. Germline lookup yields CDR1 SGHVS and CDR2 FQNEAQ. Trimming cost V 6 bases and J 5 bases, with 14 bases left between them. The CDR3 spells CASRTDSVNNEQFF. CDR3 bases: TGTGCCAGCAGAACCGATAGCGTAAACAATGAGCAGTTCTTC.